This T cell receptor beta chain was recovered during a study of blood T cell repertoires in COVID-19. Turning to the study itself: The United States, Italy and Spain supplied acute and convalescent COVID-19 samples.

Cohort 3 recovery required two negative PCRs, clearance, or symptom resolution. Assay: immunoSEQ multiplex PCR; the TCRdb copy retains only in-frame clones and omits some. The top ten clones hold 7.5% to 10% of a sample with some 200,000 clones, 80% to 90% of them seen once. V was trimmed by 8 bases and J by 11 bases, leaving 18 bases between them. The CDR3 sequence is 12 residues long. This clone was detected only once. The rearrangement joins TRBV12-3 or TRBV12-4 to TRBJ1-1; no clear D. The sequenced sample was PBMCs or T cells enriched from blood (not recorded which). The origin of this receptor is a woman aged 18-29 years who had recovered from COVID-19. Written as DNA, the CDR3 is TGTGCCAGCGGCCAACTCGGGGTGTTGGCTTTCTTT. This translates into CASGQLGVLAFF.